The 24 T cell receptor beta chains reported below all come from one sample, sequenced in a study of PD-L1 blockade in urothelial cancer. Here immunoSEQ multiplex PCR was the method, and the copy in TCRdb shows in-frame clones only, minus some. Of about 43,000 clones listed, roughly 80% are singletons. Time point of the sample: peripheral blood 6 weeks after treatment start. This specimen consisted of PBMCs, obtained around atezolizumab (anti-PD-L1) treatment. These receptors came from a man aged 55 to 69 with urothelial cancer.

This clone was found a few times. The V call is TRBV19, the J call TRBJ2-7, with D possibly TRBD2 on 5 matching bases. This CDR3 contains 13 residues. V was pared by 3 bases and J by 4 bases, with 10 bases between. The germline CDR1 and CDR2 sequences are LNHDA and SQIVND (reference sequence). CDR3 nucleotides: TGTGCCAGTAGTATGCGACGGGGTTACGAGCAGTACTTC. Translation: CASSMRRGYEQYF. Combining the CDR3 with reference TRBV19 and TRBJ2-7 gives the whole variable domain DGGITQSPKYLFRKEGQNVTLSCEQNLNHDAMYWYRQDPGQGLRLIYYSQIVNDFQKGDIAEGYSVSREKKESFPLTVTSAQKNPTAFYLCASSMRRGYEQYFGPGTRLTVT.

The V call is TRBV18, the J call TRBJ2-3; 11 nucleotides align to TRBD2. V was pared by 2 bases and J by 4 bases, with 11 bases of the junction left unmatched. Germline CDR1 and CDR2: KGHSH and LQKENI. The CDR3 extends over 18 amino acids. The CDR3 region is CASSPKKLAGGASDTQYF. CDR3 DNA sequence: TGTGCCAGCTCACCAAAAAAGCTAGCGGGGGGTGCGTCAGATACGCAGTATTTT.

There are a few counts of this clone. The rearrangement joins TRBV6-1 to TRBJ2-7; perhaps TRBD2 as D (5 bases). The V and J ends lost 0 bases and 2 bases respectively, with 8 bases between them. The CDR3 length is 14 residues. Per the germline V gene, CDR1 is MNHNS and CDR2 is SASEGT. The CDR3 DNA reads as TGTGCCAGCAGTGAAGCGGTGGAGGCCTACGAGCAGTACTTC. Translation gives CASSEAVEAYEQYF.

This rearrangement joins TRBV5-8 to TRBJ2-5; 7 bases fit TRBD1. The germline V gene encodes CDR1 SGHTS and CDR2 YDEGEE. V was pared by 4 bases and J by 5 bases, with 5 bases of the junction left unmatched. This CDR3 contains 13 residues. CDR3 amino acids: CASSLTGLETQYF. CDR3 DNA sequence: TGTGCCAGCAGCCTGACAGGGTTGGAGACCCAGTACTTC. The variable domain in full, completed from reference TRBV5-8 and TRBJ2-5, reads EAGVTQSPTHLIKTRGQQATLRCSPISGHTSVYWYQQALGLGLQFLLWYDEGEERNRGNFPPRFSGRQFPNYSSELNVNALELEDSALYLCASSLTGLETQYFGPGTRLLVL.

The V and J genes are TRBV2 and TRBJ2-1; 8 bases line up with TRBD2. Germline V lookup: CDR1 SNHLY, CDR2 FYNNEI. The CDR3 contains 15 residues. Unmatched junction bases numbered 10, after V lost 6 bases and J lost 6 bases. The CDR3 reads CASRGGSGESNEQFF. CDR3 DNA: TGTGCCAGCAGAGGGGGTAGCGGGGAAAGCAATGAGCAGTTCTTC. Looking up the rest from reference TRBV2 and TRBJ2-1 gives the full variable domain: EPEVTQTPSHQVTQMGQEVILRCVPISNHLYFYWYRQILGQKVEFLVSFYNNEISEKSEIFDDQFSVERPDGSNFTLKIRSTKLEDSAMYFCASRGGSGESNEQFFGPGTRLTVL.

This clone was seen only a few times. The chain joins TRBV2 to TRBJ2-1, with unresolved D. The CDR3 contains 13 residues. Germline lookup yields CDR1 SNHLY and CDR2 FYNNEI. Trimming took 11 bases from V and 6 from J, leaving 17 bases between them. CDR3 nucleotide sequence: TGTGCCGGCAACCTTATCCGGAGCAATGAGCAGTTCTTC. Translated, it gives CAGNLIRSNEQFF.

V gene TRBV28 combines with J gene TRBJ2-3; 14 nucleotides agree with TRBD2. The CDR3 runs 15 residues. Unmatched junction bases numbered 3, after V lost 6 bases and J lost 4 bases. Germline-derived CDR1 and CDR2 are MDHEN and SYDVKM. Here the CDR3 reads CASRPGLAGADTQYF. The CDR3 bases are TGTGCCAGCAGGCCGGGACTAGCGGGGGCAGATACGCAGTATTTT.

The chain has TRBV18 and TRBJ1-4; 9 bases map to TRBD1. CDR3 length equals 14 residues. The trim removed 4 bases at V and 5 bases at J, leaving 2 bases unmatched. Germline-derived CDR1 and CDR2 are KGHSH and LQKENI. CDR3 nucleotide sequence: TGTGCCAGCTCACTGGGACAGGGCAATGAAAAACTGTTTTTT. It encodes CASSLGQGNEKLFF.

J is TRBJ1-3 and V is TRBV18; D call uncertain. The CDR3 is 16 amino acids. The germline gives CDR1 KGHSH, CDR2 LQKENI. The V and J ends lost 3 bases and 0 bases respectively, with 12 bases between them. CDR3 bases: TGTGCCAGCTCACCTGGCAGGCCGGACTCTGGAAACACCATATATTTT. This translates into CASSPGRPDSGNTIYF.

The rearrangement links TRBV6-5 to TRBJ1-2, with D unclear. The V gene lost 6 bases and the J gene lost 4 bases, with 18 bases spanning the gap. There are 15 residues in the CDR3. Germline lookup yields CDR1 MNHEY and CDR2 SVGAGI. The CDR3 sequence is CASSPALGGLYGYTF. CDR3 DNA: TGTGCCAGCAGCCCCGCCTTAGGTGGGCTCTATGGCTACACCTTC.

The chain recombines TRBV7-6 with TRBJ1-4, with D possibly being TRBD1 (5 bases). Germline CDR1 reads SGHVS; CDR2 reads FNYEAQ. CDR3 length: 13 residues. The V and J ends lost 5 bases and 8 bases respectively, with 12 bases between them. CDR3 DNA sequence: TGTGCCAGCAGCCCCCCCGGGGGGGAAAAACTGTTTTTT. Its translation: CASSPPGGEKLFF.

The chain is built from TRBV10-3 and TRBJ1-2; 9 nucleotides line up with TRBD1. Germline V CDR1 and CDR2: ENHRY, SYGVKD. With 6 bases clipped from V and 8 bases from J, the junction kept 7 bases outside the gene matches. The CDR3 extends over 13 amino acids. CDR3 bases: TGTGCCATCAGCCGACAGGGGGATGGGGGCTACACCTTC. It yields the protein CAISRQGDGGYTF.

This clone came up once. The V and J genes are TRBV5-1 and TRBJ2-3; D may be TRBD1 (5 bases). Trimming left V 0 bases short and J 4 bases short, with 6 bases between. CDR3 length: 13 amino acids. Looked up from germline, CDR1 is SGHRS and CDR2 is YFSETQ. As DNA, the CDR3 is TGCGCCAGCAGCTTGGGACAGTCAGATACGCAGTATTTT. It is translated as CASSLGQSDTQYF.

This clone came up once. The rearrangement links TRBV5-4 to TRBJ1-2; D possibly corresponds to TRBD1 (5 bases). Germline CDR1 reads SGHNT; CDR2 reads YYREEE (reference sequence). Trimming stripped 2 bases from V and 3 bases from J, with 11 bases between. The CDR3 length is 14 residues. CDR3 in DNA: TGTGCCAGCAGCTTTGGGGCGTCCGACTATGGCTACACCTTC. Residues: CASSFGASDYGYTF. The full variable domain, completed using reference TRBV5-4 and TRBJ1-2, is ETGVTQSPTHLIKTRGQQVTLRCSSQSGHNTVSWYQQALGQGPQFIFQYYREEENGRGNFPPRFSGLQFPNYSSELNVNALELDDSALYLCASSFGASDYGYTFGSGTRLTVV.

The chain joins TRBV6-4 to TRBJ1-1; possibly TRBD1 for D (6 bases). The V end lost 5 bases, the J end lost 4 bases, and 14 bases lay between the germline ends. The germline V gene has CDR1 MRHNA and CDR2 SNTAGT. The CDR3 has 14 amino acids. The CDR3 sequence: CASSTTGFGTEAFF. The DNA of the CDR3 is TGTGCCAGCAGTACGACAGGTTTTGGCACTGAAGCTTTCTTT.

The V and J genes are TRBV19 and TRBJ1-1; no clear D. The V end was cut by 6 bases, the J end by 4 bases, with 12 bases between. CDR3 length: 13 amino acids. Germline CDR1 and CDR2: LNHDA and SQIVND (reference sequence). The CDR3 loop is CASSGLRGTEAFF. The DNA for the CDR3 is TGTGCCAGTAGCGGGCTACGGGGCACTGAAGCTTTCTTT. The whole variable domain, filled in from reference TRBV19 and TRBJ1-1, reads DGGITQSPKYLFRKEGQNVTLSCEQNLNHDAMYWYRQDPGQGLRLIYYSQIVNDFQKGDIAEGYSVSREKKESFPLTVTSAQKNPTAFYLCASSGLRGTEAFFGQGTRLTVV.

This clone occurred once. This chain uses TRBV30 with TRBJ2-2, with D tentatively TRBD2 (5 bases). This CDR3 has 16 amino acids. CDR1 GTSNPN and CDR2 SVGIG come from the germline V gene (reference sequence). V lost 4 bases and J lost 5, with 20 bases in between. The CDR3, as DNA: TGTGCCTGGATTGGCGGGTCAGTCCGAGGTACCGGGGAGCTGTTTTTT. The encoded protein is CAWIGGSVRGTGELFF.

The chain links TRBV27 to TRBJ2-5; D gene ambiguous. V was shortened by 6 bases and J by 7 bases, with 18 bases between the two germline ends. This CDR3 is built from 14 residues. CDR1 is MNHEY, CDR2 SMNVEV, per germline (reference sequence). CDR3 in DNA: TGTGCCAGCAGGGAAATGACTCATACGGGGACCCAGTACTTC. Amino acids: CASREMTHTGTQYF.

This clone has just one count. The CDR3 DNA reads TGTGCCAGCAGTGTGGCCAACGAAGAGACCCAGTACTTC. Its translation: CASSVANEETQYF. The chain uses TRBV2 and TRBJ2-5; D gene ambiguous. Per the germline V gene, CDR1 is SNHLY and CDR2 is FYNNEI. The CDR3 length is 13 residues. The V gene lost 4 bases and the J gene lost 3 bases, with 9 bases spanning the gap.

This chain connects TRBV9 to TRBJ2-7; TRBD2 agrees at 10 bases. The germline V gene encodes CDR1 SGDLS and CDR2 YYNGEE. The CDR3 is 15 amino acids. V lost 0 bases and J lost 6; bases outside the gene matches: 6. CDR3 loop: CASSVDVAGGLEQYF. In DNA, the CDR3 is TGTGCCAGCAGCGTAGATGTAGCGGGGGGACTCGAGCAGTACTTC.

This clone was seen only once. The chain links TRBV6-6 to TRBJ2-3; TRBD1 matches at 8 bases. Germline CDR1 and CDR2: MNHNY and SVGAGI (reference sequence). CDR3 length equals 12 residues. With 6 bases clipped from V and 6 bases from J, the junction kept 2 bases outside the gene matches. The CDR3 DNA is TGTGCCAGCAGGACAGGGGCCGATACGCAGTATTTT. It encodes CASRTGADTQYF.

The J gene is TRBJ2-5, the V gene TRBV18; 9 bases are shared with TRBD2. The V and J ends lost 1 base and 5 bases, in that order; junction bases with no gene match: 8. The CDR3 is 16 amino acids. From germline, CDR1 is KGHSH and CDR2 LQKENI. The CDR3 coding sequence is TGTGCCAGCTCACCACGAGCGGGGGGATTATCGGAGACCCAGTACTTC. Translating it yields CASSPRAGGLSETQYF.

The J gene is TRBJ2-1, the V gene TRBV5-1; D call uncertain. CDR1 and CDR2 (germline): SGHRS, YFSETQ. CDR3 length: 11 residues. Trimming removed 4 bases from V and 5 bases from J, with 4 bases in between. CDR3 sequence: CASSPDNEQFF. CDR3 bases: TGCGCCAGCAGCCCCGACAATGAGCAGTTCTTC.

This clone has a single count. This chain joins TRBV7-8 and TRBJ2-1; TRBD2 is a possible D gene (5 bases). The CDR3 contains 16 residues. The V and J ends lost 0 bases and 3 bases respectively, with 12 bases between them. Germline lookup yields CDR1 SGHVS and CDR2 FQNEAQ. CDR3: CASSLARRMGYNEQFF. The CDR3 bases are TGTGCCAGCAGCTTAGCGCGGAGGATGGGCTACAATGAGCAGTTCTTC.